This T cell receptor beta chain was documented in a study of vaccination and CD4 T cells after COVID-19. With the Oncomine TCR Beta short-read assay, DNA from cultured CD4+ T cells was sequenced. TCRdb re-derived calls from the PCR reads in MiXCR, one entry per CDR3 protein. The sample contains fewer than 3,500 distinct CDR3 sequences, around 76% of which appear only once. Treatment specified: approximately 10-day PBMC culture with coronavirus spike peptide pools or control peptides (ViraFEST assay). Via ViraFEST, peptide pools expanded antigen-specific T cells before TCR sequencing. The CDR3 consists of 13 residues. Germline V gene lookup returns CDR1 SNHLY and CDR2 FYNNEI. The ends were cut back, 4 bases at V and 5 bases at J, with 9 bases in the middle. On this clonotype: Its cognate antigen is unknown.

The clonotype comes from a human donor who had recovered from COVID-19. Sequences were obtained from CD4+ T cells from blood, cultured in vitro. The V and J genes are TRBV2 and TRBJ1-5; D unresolved. The CDR3 reads CASSVEGYQPQHF. DNA of the CDR3: TGTGCCAGCAGTGTGGAGGGATATCAGCCCCAGCATTTT.